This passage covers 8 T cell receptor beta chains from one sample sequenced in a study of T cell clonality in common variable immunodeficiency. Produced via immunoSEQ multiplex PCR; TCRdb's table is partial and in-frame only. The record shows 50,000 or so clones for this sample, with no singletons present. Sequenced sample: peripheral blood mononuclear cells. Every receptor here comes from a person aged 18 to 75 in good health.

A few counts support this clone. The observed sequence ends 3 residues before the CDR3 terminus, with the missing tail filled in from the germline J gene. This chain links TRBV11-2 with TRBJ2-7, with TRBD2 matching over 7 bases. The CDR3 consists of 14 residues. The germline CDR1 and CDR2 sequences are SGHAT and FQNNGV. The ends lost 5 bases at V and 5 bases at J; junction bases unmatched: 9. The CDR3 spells CASSPTSRPDEQYF. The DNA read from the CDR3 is TGTGCCAGCAGCCCGACTAGCCGACCCGACGAG.

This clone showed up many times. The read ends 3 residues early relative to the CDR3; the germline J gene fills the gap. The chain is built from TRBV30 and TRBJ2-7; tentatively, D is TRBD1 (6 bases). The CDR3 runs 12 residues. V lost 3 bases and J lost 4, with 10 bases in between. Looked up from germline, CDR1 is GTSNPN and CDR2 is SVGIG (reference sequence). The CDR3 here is CAWSRDRYEQYF. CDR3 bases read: TGTGCCTGGAGCCGAGACAGGTACGAG.

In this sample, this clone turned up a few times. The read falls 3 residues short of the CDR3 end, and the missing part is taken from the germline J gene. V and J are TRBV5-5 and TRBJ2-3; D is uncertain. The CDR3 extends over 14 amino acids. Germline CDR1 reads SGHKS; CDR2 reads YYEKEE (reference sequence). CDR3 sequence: CASSFITPQETQYF. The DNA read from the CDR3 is TGTGCCAGCAGCTTTATAACACCTCAAGAGACG.

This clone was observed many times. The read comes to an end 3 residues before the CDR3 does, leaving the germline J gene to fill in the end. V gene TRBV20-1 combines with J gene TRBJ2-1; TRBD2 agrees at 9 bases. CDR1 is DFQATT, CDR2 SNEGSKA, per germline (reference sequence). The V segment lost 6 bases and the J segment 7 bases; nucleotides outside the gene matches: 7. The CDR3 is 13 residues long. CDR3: CSAPGLAFNEQFF. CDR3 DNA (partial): TGCAGTGCGCCGGGACTAGCATTTAATGAG.

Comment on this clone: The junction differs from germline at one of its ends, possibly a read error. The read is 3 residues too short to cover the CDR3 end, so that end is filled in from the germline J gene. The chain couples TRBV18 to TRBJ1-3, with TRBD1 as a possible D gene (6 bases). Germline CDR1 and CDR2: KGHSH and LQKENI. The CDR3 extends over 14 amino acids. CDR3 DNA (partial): TGTGCCAGCTCGCCAGGGGACTCTGGAAACACA. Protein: CASSPGDSGNT. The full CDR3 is CASSPGDSGNTIYF.

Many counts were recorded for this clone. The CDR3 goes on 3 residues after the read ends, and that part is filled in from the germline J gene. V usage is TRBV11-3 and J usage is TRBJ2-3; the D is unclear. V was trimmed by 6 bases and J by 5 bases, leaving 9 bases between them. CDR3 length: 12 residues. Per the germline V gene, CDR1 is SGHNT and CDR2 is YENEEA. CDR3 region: CASSRRRDTQYF. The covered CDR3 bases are TGTGCCAGCAGTAGGCGGAGAGATACG.

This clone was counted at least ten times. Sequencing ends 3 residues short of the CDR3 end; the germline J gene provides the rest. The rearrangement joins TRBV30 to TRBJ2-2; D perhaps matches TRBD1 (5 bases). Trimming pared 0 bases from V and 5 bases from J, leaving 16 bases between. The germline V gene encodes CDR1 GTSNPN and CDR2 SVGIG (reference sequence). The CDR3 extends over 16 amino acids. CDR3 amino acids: CAWSVLMGLRTGELFF. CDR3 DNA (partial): TGTGCCTGGAGTGTACTGATGGGGCTGAGGACCGGGGAG.

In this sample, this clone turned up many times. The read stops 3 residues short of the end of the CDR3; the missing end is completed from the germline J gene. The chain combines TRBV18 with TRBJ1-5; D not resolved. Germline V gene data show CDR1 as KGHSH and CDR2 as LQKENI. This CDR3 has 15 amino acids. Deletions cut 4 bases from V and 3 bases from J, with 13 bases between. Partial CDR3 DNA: TGTGCCAGCTCACTAGCGGACTGTAACAATCAGCCC. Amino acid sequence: CASSLADCNNQP. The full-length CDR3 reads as CASSLADCNNQPQHF.